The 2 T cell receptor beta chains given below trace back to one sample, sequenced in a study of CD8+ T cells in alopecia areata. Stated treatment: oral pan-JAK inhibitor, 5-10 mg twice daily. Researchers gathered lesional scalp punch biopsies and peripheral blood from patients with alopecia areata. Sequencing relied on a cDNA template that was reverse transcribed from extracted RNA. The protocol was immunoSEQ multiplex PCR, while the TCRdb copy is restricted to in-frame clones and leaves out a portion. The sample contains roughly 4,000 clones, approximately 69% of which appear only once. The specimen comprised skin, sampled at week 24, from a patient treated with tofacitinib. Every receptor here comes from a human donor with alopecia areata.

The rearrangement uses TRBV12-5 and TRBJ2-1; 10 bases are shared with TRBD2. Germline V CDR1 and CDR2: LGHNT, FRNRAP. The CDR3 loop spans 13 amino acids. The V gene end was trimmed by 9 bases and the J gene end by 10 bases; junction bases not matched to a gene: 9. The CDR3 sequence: CASLAGESGEQFF. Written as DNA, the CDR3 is TGTGCTAGCCTAGCGGGAGAAAGTGGCGAGCAGTTCTTC.

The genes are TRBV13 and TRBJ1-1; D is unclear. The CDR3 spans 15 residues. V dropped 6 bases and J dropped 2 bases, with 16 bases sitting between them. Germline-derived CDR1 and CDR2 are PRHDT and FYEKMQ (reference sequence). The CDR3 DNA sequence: TGTGCCAGCAGTCAAGAGGGCAGCCCAAACACTGAAGCTTTCTTT. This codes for CASSQEGSPNTEAFF.